This T cell receptor beta chain was captured in a study of shared clonotypes between healthy human individuals. Broader study findings: Only blood underwent sampling, and tissue repertoires likely differ.

For this clone: As yet, its antigen is unknown.

The V gene end was trimmed by 6 bases and the J gene end by 9 bases; junction bases not matched to a gene: 17. CDR3 length equals 16 residues. CDR1 and CDR2 from the germline V gene are MDHEN and SYDVKM. The unsorted PBMC sample used ten immunoSEQ deep assay plates. Some clones are missing from TCRdb's copy, which holds only in-frame ones; the method was immunoSEQ multiplex PCR. The sample has about 490,000 clones, around 79% seen once; the top ten hold more than 10%. The receptor comes from a woman in her thirties or forties in good health. Some clones in this sample may be carry-over from other donors' samples. Specimen: PBMCs. The V call is TRBV28, the J call TRBJ2-1; 7 bases fit TRBD1. The chain's CDR3 is CASRRTGGYSLAEQFF. The CDR3 region has the DNA TGTGCCAGCAGGCGGACAGGTGGTTATTCGTTGGCTGAGCAGTTCTTC. The whole variable domain, filled in from reference TRBV28 and TRBJ2-1, reads DVKVTQSSRYLVKRTGEKVFLECVQDMDHENMFWYRQDPGLGLRLIYFSYDVKMKEKGDIPEGYSVSREKKERFSLILESASTNQTSMYLCASRRTGGYSLAEQFFGPGTRLTVL.